These 17 T cell receptor beta chains came from one sample sequenced in a study of control samples from healthy donors and cancer patients. Data came from immunoSEQ multiplex PCR; TCRdb stores just in-frame clones and leaves some out. The sample holds 210,000 or so clones; approximately 91% are singletons and the top ten take approximately 1.8%. Sequencing used blood. These receptors were taken from a young man in good health.

This chain joins TRBV9 and TRBJ2-1; D is possibly TRBD1 (5 bases). CDR3 length: 15 residues. The germline V gene has CDR1 SGDLS and CDR2 YYNGEE. V was clipped by 4 bases and J by 0 bases, with 11 bases between them. The CDR3: CASSFTGSSYNEQFF. CDR3 bases: TGTGCCAGCAGCTTTACAGGTAGCTCCTACAATGAGCAGTTCTTC. The entire variable domain, with the rest obtained from reference TRBV9 and TRBJ2-1, is as follows: DSGVTQTPKHLITATGQRVTLRCSPRSGDLSVYWYQQSLDQGLQFLIQYYNGEERAKGNILERFSAQQFPDLHSELNLSSLELGDSALYFCASSFTGSSYNEQFFGPGTRLTVL.

This clone appeared once. CDR3 bases: TGTGCCAGCAGCGGCAAGGACAGGCGAACGTCTGGAAACACCATATATTTT. Its translation is CASSGKDRRTSGNTIYF. The chain couples TRBV7-2 to TRBJ1-3; 7 nucleotides agree with TRBD1. This CDR3 spans 17 amino acids. The ends lost 5 bases at V and 1 base at J; junction bases unmatched: 11. In germline, CDR1 is SGHTA, CDR2 FQGNSA.

The J gene is TRBJ1-6, the V gene TRBV27, with D tentatively TRBD1 (5 bases). Trimming removed 4 bases at V and 6 bases at J, with 19 bases between. Looked up from germline, CDR1 is MNHEY and CDR2 is SMNVEV (reference sequence). The CDR3 length is 17 residues. CDR3 region: CASSSYLGGSPNSPLHF. The DNA for the CDR3 is TGTGCCAGCAGTTCTTATCTGGGGGGGAGTCCTAATTCACCCCTCCACTTT.

V and J are TRBV24-1 and TRBJ1-3; D is possibly TRBD1 (6 bases). The CDR3 sequence is 16 residues long. The germline V gene has CDR1 KGHDR and CDR2 SFDVKD. Trimming stripped 3 bases from V and 1 base from J, with 12 bases between. CDR3 amino acids: CATSDPTGPSGNTIYF. CDR3 sequence (DNA): TGTGCCACCAGTGATCCGACAGGCCCGTCTGGAAACACCATATATTTT.

The chain joins TRBV6-6 to TRBJ2-2; D gene unclear. This CDR3 comprises 13 residues. Germline-derived CDR1 and CDR2 are MNHNY and SVGAGI (reference sequence). With 5 bases removed from V and 1 base from J, the gap between germline ends came to 5 bases. Here the CDR3 reads CASSRQNTGELFF. In nucleotides, the CDR3 is TGTGCCAGCAGTCGACAGAACACCGGGGAGCTGTTTTTT.

This chain links TRBV19 with TRBJ2-4; 8 nucleotides agree with TRBD2. V was pared by 6 bases and J by 4 bases, with 14 bases of the junction left unmatched. From germline, CDR1 is LNHDA and CDR2 SQIVND (reference sequence). The CDR3 has 17 amino acids. The chain's CDR3 is CASSLRAGGPPKNIQYF. The CDR3, as DNA: TGTGCCAGTAGCCTCAGGGCGGGGGGCCCTCCGAAAAACATTCAGTACTTC. Together with reference TRBV19 and TRBJ2-4, the CDR3 gives the full variable domain: DGGITQSPKYLFRKEGQNVTLSCEQNLNHDAMYWYRQDPGQGLRLIYYSQIVNDFQKGDIAEGYSVSREKKESFPLTVTSAQKNPTAFYLCASSLRAGGPPKNIQYFGAGTRLSVL.

This chain links TRBV12-5 with TRBJ2-3; D gene uncertain. From germline, CDR1 is LGHNT and CDR2 FRNRAP. The CDR3 contains 12 residues. Trimming left V 0 bases short and J 10 bases short, with 8 bases between. CDR3 bases: TGTGCTAGTGGTTTGGTACAGCCCCCGCAGTATTTT. Protein product: CASGLVQPPQYF.

The chain recombines TRBV6-1 with TRBJ1-2; no definite D call. V gave up 4 bases and J gave up 8 bases, with 17 bases separating them. The CDR3 length is 14 residues. From germline, CDR1 is MNHNS and CDR2 SASEGT. CDR3 nucleotides: TGTGCCAGCAGTGCCTCGAGCGGGTTAGGAGGCTACACCTTC. Residues: CASSASSGLGGYTF.

This clone has only one observation. The J gene is TRBJ1-6, the V gene TRBV2, with unresolved D. Looked up from germline, CDR1 is SNHLY and CDR2 is FYNNEI. CDR3 size: 13 residues. The V end was cut by 8 bases, the J end by 9 bases, with 14 bases between. Written as DNA, the CDR3 is TGTGCCAGCGGCGCGGCGAAGATTTCACCCCTCCACTTT. Translation gives CASGAAKISPLHF.

V and J are TRBV5-1 and TRBJ2-3; 12 positions match TRBD2. The CDR3 spans 14 residues. The germline V gene has CDR1 SGHRS and CDR2 YFSETQ. The trim removed 5 bases at V and 7 bases at J, leaving 5 bases unmatched. The CDR3 here is CASRRLAGEHTQYF. The CDR3 nucleotides read TGCGCCAGCAGGAGACTAGCGGGGGAACATACGCAGTATTTT.

CDR3 residues: CASSYSNEKLFF. CDR3 DNA sequence: TGCGCCAGCAGCTACTCAAATGAAAAACTGTTTTTT. The V call is TRBV5-1, the J call TRBJ1-4; D gene uncertain. The CDR3 is made up of 12 amino acids. CDR1 is SGHRS, CDR2 YFSETQ, per germline. Trimming took off 3 bases at V and 5 bases at J, with 5 bases between the two ends.

The V gene is TRBV7-2, the J gene TRBJ1-2; D is ambiguous. CDR1 SGHTA and CDR2 FQGNSA come from the germline V gene. The length of the CDR3 is 13 residues. The germline V and J ends were trimmed by 5 bases and 6 bases, with 13 bases remaining between them. The CDR3 region has the DNA TGTGCCAGCAGCACGAGGAGAGACGATGGCTACACCTTC. Translated, it gives CASSTRRDDGYTF.

The chain is built from TRBV6-1 and TRBJ1-4; D gene unclear. This CDR3 has 15 amino acids. Trimming pared 2 bases from V and 0 bases from J, leaving 7 bases between. From germline, CDR1 is MNHNS and CDR2 SASEGT. The CDR3 region has the DNA TGTGCCAGCAGTGAACTGCGTACAACTAATGAAAAACTGTTTTTT. Amino acids: CASSELRTTNEKLFF.

This clone has just one count. The V and J genes are TRBV29-1 and TRBJ2-4, with D perhaps TRBD2 (7 bases). Germline CDR1 and CDR2: SQVTM and ANQGSEA. V was clipped by 3 bases and J by 8 bases, with 14 bases between them. The CDR3 is 13 residues long. DNA of the CDR3: TGCAGCGTTGAGGGGTGGGAGGGGGACATTCAGTACTTC. It encodes CSVEGWEGDIQYF.

The rearrangement uses TRBV18 and TRBJ2-2; D unresolved. CDR1 is KGHSH, CDR2 LQKENI, per germline. The V end lost 3 bases, the J end lost 4 bases, and 15 bases lay between the germline ends. This CDR3 comprises 16 residues. The CDR3: CASSPNQRSFTGELFF. Here the CDR3 DNA reads TGTGCCAGCTCACCTAACCAGCGCTCATTCACCGGGGAGCTGTTTTTT.

V is TRBV5-5 and J is TRBJ2-2, with 7 positions matching TRBD2. This CDR3 has 13 residues. V gave up 2 bases and J gave up 7 bases; unmatched junction bases: 2. In germline, CDR1 is SGHKS, CDR2 YYEKEE (reference sequence). The CDR3 DNA is TGTGCCAGCAGCTTTCGGGGGGACGGGGAGCTGTTTTTT. Residues: CASSFRGDGELFF.

The chain uses TRBV30 and TRBJ1-6; TRBD1 matches 7 bases. After removal of 4 bases from V and 10 bases from J, the junction contained 10 bases not matched to a gene. Looked up from germline, CDR1 is GTSNPN and CDR2 is SVGIG (reference sequence). This CDR3 has 14 amino acids. This CDR3 reads CAWKDVTGRSPLHF. The DNA of the CDR3 is TGTGCCTGGAAAGACGTGACAGGGCGCTCACCCCTCCACTTT.